This T cell receptor (beta chain) was sequenced in a study of identical twins. This clonotype was seen a handful of times. Antigen: not known. The study's findings and limits: Models, which agreed with sharing between unrelated individuals, nonetheless underestimated the out-of-frame TCR alpha sharing seen in monozygotic twins. Beta out-of-frame sequences showed weaker excess sharing between twins.

TCRdb processed the 5' RACE reads anew with MiXCR; each CDR3 protein has one entry. The sample includes about 340,000 distinct CDR3 sequences, 10% to 15% of them seen just once. V lost 6 bases, J lost 7 bases, and 13 bases lay in between. Germline V lookup: CDR1 MNHEY, CDR2 SMNVEV (reference sequence). The CDR3 spans 13 residues. Another study also made use of these data, one on yellow fever vaccine responses in identical twins. That paper notes: Reportedly, the T cell response mounted by twins to vaccine seemed partly convergent, partly personalized.

Material: CD8+ T cells sorted from blood. The chain links TRBV27 to TRBJ2-1, with D perhaps being TRBD1 or TRBD2 (5 bases each). This clonotype was obtained from a woman between 18 and 29 years old in good health. The CDR3 loop reads CASRGVFYNEQFF. As DNA, the CDR3 is TGTGCCAGCAGGGGGGTTTTTTATAATGAGCAGTTCTTC.